What follows are 32 T cell receptor beta chains derived from one specimen sequenced in a study of cytotoxic CD8 clonotypes in ibrutinib-treated CLL. Assay used: immunoSEQ multiplex PCR; TCRdb lists only in-frame clones, some missing. The repertoire holds tens of thousands of clones, with less than 60% as singletons. The starting material was PBMCs, obtained before ibrutinib treatment. The origin of the receptors is a human donor with chronic lymphocytic leukemia.

The genes are TRBV28 and TRBJ2-5, with D tentatively TRBD2 (5 bases). Deletions cut 8 bases from V and 5 bases from J, with 9 bases between. CDR1 and CDR2 (germline): MDHEN, SYDVKM. This CDR3 is 11 amino acids long. The chain's CDR3 is CASADSETQYF. CDR3 coding DNA: TGTGCCAGCGCGGACTCGGAGACCCAGTACTTC.

This clone was picked up one time. The chain joins TRBV2 to TRBJ2-7; TRBD1 matches at 8 bases. The length of the CDR3 is 16 residues. V lost 4 bases, J lost 1 base, and 9 bases stayed unmatched. CDR1 is SNHLY and CDR2 is FYNNEI in the germline V gene. The CDR3 nucleotides read TGTGCCAGCAGTGGGGCCAGGGACAGGCGTTCCTACGAGCAGTACTTC. It encodes CASSGARDRRSYEQYF.

This clone was seen a handful of times. This chain joins TRBV7-9 and TRBJ2-7; 14 bases fit TRBD2. CDR3 size: 15 residues. With 0 bases clipped from V and 6 bases from J, the junction kept 1 base outside the gene matches. Germline CDR1 reads SEHNR; CDR2 reads FQNEAQ (reference sequence). Here the CDR3 reads CASSLAGTSGSEQYF. Written as DNA, the CDR3 is TGTGCCAGCAGCTTAGCCGGGACTAGCGGGAGCGAGCAGTACTTC.

This chain connects TRBV5-1 to TRBJ2-2, with TRBD1 identical over 8 bases. Trimming at V came to 0 bases and at J to 6 bases, leaving 7 bases not matched to a gene. CDR1 and CDR2 from the germline V gene are SGHRS and YFSETQ. CDR3 length: 16 residues. CDR3 DNA: TGCGCCAGCAGCTTGGGGCAGGGGGCGCGCGCCGGGGAGCTGTTTTTT. Translated: CASSLGQGARAGELFF.

The chain joins TRBV28 to TRBJ1-4; D not resolved. CDR3 length: 16 amino acids. Trimming removed 2 bases from V and 2 bases from J, with 12 bases in between. Germline V gene sequence: CDR1 MDHEN, CDR2 SYDVKM. The CDR3, as DNA: TGTGCCAGCAGTTTAGCGTTTACGCGGACTAATGAAAAACTGTTTTTT. It specifies CASSLAFTRTNEKLFF.

The V and J genes are TRBV4-3 and TRBJ2-2, with 8 bases matching TRBD2. The junction had 6 bases not matched to a gene; V was cut back by 2 bases and J by 4 bases. There are 16 residues in the CDR3. Germline lookup yields CDR1 LGHNA and CDR2 YSLEER. CDR3 in amino acids: CASSQQAGDTTGELFF. CDR3 bases: TGCGCCAGCAGCCAACAAGCGGGAGACACCACCGGGGAGCTGTTTTTT.

The V and J genes are TRBV9 and TRBJ2-7; the match to TRBD2 covers 9 bases. Germline V gives CDR1 SGDLS, CDR2 YYNGEE. V shed 3 bases and J 4 bases; nucleotides not matched to a gene: 5. The CDR3 contains 14 residues. The CDR3 bases are TGTGCCAGCAGCGGTAGCGGGAGCGATTACGAGCAGTACTTC. Protein sequence: CASSGSGSDYEQYF. Supplemented by reference TRBV9 and TRBJ2-7, the full variable domain reads DSGVTQTPKHLITATGQRVTLRCSPRSGDLSVYWYQQSLDQGLQFLIQYYNGEERAKGNILERFSAQQFPDLHSELNLSSLELGDSALYFCASSGSGSDYEQYFGPGTRLTVT.

The rearrangement joins TRBV4-1 to TRBJ2-1; possibly TRBD2 for D (6 bases). The CDR3 spans 16 residues. Trimming stripped 0 bases from V and 3 bases from J, with 12 bases between. Germline loops: CDR1 MGHRA, CDR2 YSYEKL. For the CDR3, the DNA is TGCGCCAGCAGCCAAGATGTCGGGGGTGGCTACAATGAGCAGTTCTTC. Protein: CASSQDVGGGYNEQFF.

The genes are TRBV15 and TRBJ1-5; the D gene is possibly TRBD1 (5 bases). Germline assignment: CDR1 LNHNV and CDR2 YYDKDF (reference sequence). Trimming shortened V by 0 bases and J by 7 bases, and 13 bases separated the two germline ends. The CDR3 sequence is 15 residues long. The CDR3 DNA reads TGTGCCACCAGCAGAGACCAGGGAGGGCCCCAGCCCCAGCATTTT. Amino acids: CATSRDQGGPQPQHF.

The CDR3 is CASSQDRLIAREDYGYTF. CDR3 bases: TGCGCCAGCAGCCAGGACAGGCTCATAGCCAGGGAGGATTATGGCTACACCTTC. This chain uses TRBV4-1 with TRBJ1-2; TRBD1 matches 7 bases. This CDR3 has 18 amino acids. V was pared by 3 bases and J by 5 bases, with 18 bases of the junction left unmatched. Germline CDR1 and CDR2: MGHRA and YSYEKL.

The chain has TRBV4-1 and TRBJ2-7; D not certain. Germline assignment: CDR1 MGHRA and CDR2 YSYEKL. Trimming took off 0 bases at V and 3 bases at J, with 9 bases between the two ends. CDR3 size: 14 residues. The CDR3 here is CASSQEPEIYEQYF. CDR3 nucleotides: TGCGCCAGCAGCCAAGAACCGGAAATCTACGAGCAGTACTTC.

V gene TRBV19 combines with J gene TRBJ2-7; weak D call: TRBD2 (5 bases). V gave up 1 base and J gave up 2 bases, with 9 bases separating them. Per germline, CDR1 LNHDA and CDR2 SQIVND (reference sequence). The CDR3 contains 14 residues. The CDR3 DNA is TGTGCCAGTAGTATAGGCAGCGGCACCTACGAGCAGTACTTC. It specifies CASSIGSGTYEQYF.

This clone occurred a few times. V and J are TRBV5-6 and TRBJ1-2; D gene uncertain. The CDR3 sequence is 12 residues long. CDR1 and CDR2 from the germline V gene are SGHDT and YYEEEE. The ends were cut back, 2 bases at V and 8 bases at J, with 10 bases in the middle. The CDR3 DNA is TGTGCCAGCAGCTTTACGGGCCGGGGCTACACCTTC. It encodes CASSFTGRGYTF. Together with reference TRBV5-6 and TRBJ1-2, the CDR3 gives the full variable domain: DAGVTQSPTHLIKTRGQQVTLRCSPKSGHDTVSWYQQALGQGPQFIFQYYEEEERQRGNFPDRFSGHQFPNYSSELNVNALLLGDSALYLCASSFTGRGYTFGSGTRLTVV.

The chain has TRBV11-3 and TRBJ2-5; D is possibly TRBD1 or TRBD2 (6 bases each). The germline V gene has CDR1 SGHNT and CDR2 YENEEA. CDR3 length equals 13 residues. Trimming pared 5 bases from V and 4 bases from J, leaving 11 bases between. CDR3 coding DNA: TGTGCCAGCAGCCTCGGGGGCGGAGAGACCCAGTACTTC. This codes for CASSLGGGETQYF.

The V call is TRBV7-2, the J call TRBJ2-1; D possibly matches TRBD1 or TRBD2 (6 bases each). The CDR3 runs to 15 residues. Germline-derived CDR1 and CDR2 are SGHTA and FQGNSA. V shed 4 bases and J shed 5 bases, with 15 bases lying between them. The DNA of the CDR3 is TGTGCCAGCAGCTCCCCATGGGGGGCAAACAATGAGCAGTTCTTC. As protein: CASSSPWGANNEQFF.

This chain connects TRBV18 to TRBJ2-7; possibly TRBD1 or TRBD2 for D (5 bases each). Germline V lookup: CDR1 KGHSH, CDR2 LQKENI. Trimming removed 5 bases at V and 6 bases at J, with 14 bases between. The CDR3 has 13 residues. The CDR3 nucleotides read TGTGCCAGCTCATCGGGGACGGATCTCGAGCAGTACTTC. Protein: CASSSGTDLEQYF.

V and J are TRBV7-6 and TRBJ2-1; 14 positions match TRBD2. Germline values: CDR1 SGHVS, CDR2 FNYEAQ. The CDR3 contains 18 residues. V lost 5 bases and J lost 3; bases outside the gene matches: 9. This chain's CDR3 is CASSRPGLAGAVYNEQFF. The DNA of the CDR3 is TGTGCCAGCAGCCGGCCGGGACTAGCGGGAGCCGTCTACAATGAGCAGTTCTTC.

The V gene is TRBV10-3, the J gene TRBJ2-7, with 7 nucleotides matching TRBD2. V was pared by 6 bases and J by 0 bases, with 8 bases of the junction left unmatched. Looked up from germline, CDR1 is ENHRY and CDR2 is SYGVKD. The CDR3 is made up of 15 amino acids. The CDR3 coding sequence is TGTGCCATCAGCCCGGGCCGGGACTACTCCTACGAGCAGTACTTC. Translated, it gives CAISPGRDYSYEQYF.

CDR3 sequence (DNA): TGTGCCAGCAGCCCTTGGGACAGGGGAGATAATTCACCCCTCCACTTT. This sequence encodes CASSPWDRGDNSPLHF. The rearrangement links TRBV5-6 to TRBJ1-6; 10 bases fit TRBD1. The CDR3 spans 16 residues. The V and J ends lost 4 bases and 5 bases, in that order; junction bases with no gene match: 6. Germline assignment: CDR1 SGHDT and CDR2 YYEEEE. Supplemented by reference TRBV5-6 and TRBJ1-6, the full variable domain reads DAGVTQSPTHLIKTRGQQVTLRCSPKSGHDTVSWYQQALGQGPQFIFQYYEEEERQRGNFPDRFSGHQFPNYSSELNVNALLLGDSALYLCASSPWDRGDNSPLHFGNGTRLTVT.

The CDR3 DNA follows: TGTGCCAGCAGAACCGACAGGGCCACTGAAGCTTTCTTT. As protein: CASRTDRATEAFF. The genes are TRBV6-6 and TRBJ1-1; 7 positions agree with TRBD1. Trimming at V came to 6 bases and at J to 4 bases, leaving 5 bases not matched to a gene. Germline CDR1 and CDR2: MNHNY and SVGAGI (reference sequence). The CDR3 length is 13 residues.

The rearrangement uses TRBV19 and TRBJ1-4; D perhaps matches TRBD1 (5 bases). The length of the CDR3 is 14 residues. Trimming cost V 5 bases and J 2 bases, with 9 bases left between them. CDR1 and CDR2 from the germline V gene are LNHDA and SQIVND (reference sequence). CDR3 in DNA: TGTGCCAGTAGTTTATGGGGGACTAATGAAAAACTGTTTTTT. Protein: CASSLWGTNEKLFF.

The chain recombines TRBV4-1 with TRBJ2-1; D is undetermined. Germline V gene lookup returns CDR1 MGHRA and CDR2 YSYEKL. V shed 5 bases and J shed 10 bases, with 12 bases lying between them. This CDR3 contains 12 residues. CDR3 sequence reads: CASSNLVEEQFF. The DNA of the CDR3 is TGCGCCAGCAGCAACCTCGTAGAAGAGCAGTTCTTC.

V and J are TRBV20-1 and TRBJ2-1, with D unresolved. V was clipped by 7 bases and J by 15 bases, with 10 bases between them. The germline gives CDR1 DFQATT, CDR2 SNEGSKA (reference sequence). The length of the CDR3 is 8 residues. CDR3 sequence (DNA): TGCAGTGTTGGATTAGGGTTCTTC. It is translated as CSVGLGFF.

This clone occurred a few times. The chain combines TRBV28 with TRBJ1-5; a weak D match, TRBD1 (5 bases). The germline V gene has CDR1 MDHEN and CDR2 SYDVKM. V dropped 4 bases and J dropped 1 base, with 8 bases sitting between them. This CDR3 contains 14 residues. This CDR3 is CASSYRRSNQPQHF. CDR3 nucleotides: TGTGCCAGCAGTTACAGGAGAAGCAATCAGCCCCAGCATTTT.

This clone was seen a few times. The chain has TRBV10-2 and TRBJ2-7; 14 bases agree with TRBD2. This CDR3 region has 16 residues. CDR1 and CDR2 from the germline V gene are WSHSY and SAAADI. Losses at the gene ends were 9 bases for V and 7 bases for J; bases not matched to a gene: 14. Here the CDR3 DNA reads TGCGCCAGTGGACTAGCGGGGGGCGCCGGGGCGGGGGAGCAGTACTTC. Residues: CASGLAGGAGAGEQYF.

This chain uses TRBV6-1 with TRBJ1-2; D is uncertain. The germline V gene has CDR1 MNHNS and CDR2 SASEGT. Trimming pared 2 bases from V and 2 bases from J, leaving 9 bases between. This CDR3 is built from 14 residues. The DNA for the CDR3 is TGTGCCAGCAGTGAATCCCGGGGAAACTATGGCTACACCTTC. Its translation is CASSESRGNYGYTF.

The chain joins TRBV21-1 to TRBJ2-7; the table's D gene call, TRBD2, was not cross checked with the DNA. TRBV21-1 is termed a pseudogene. This CDR3 region has 9 residues. CDR3 bases: TGTGCCAGCCCTGACGAGCAGTACTTC. This codes for CASPDEQYF.

The J gene is TRBJ1-2, the V gene TRBV18; tentatively, D is TRBD1 (5 bases). This CDR3 has 14 amino acids. Germline CDR1 is KGHSH and CDR2 is LQKENI. Trimming took off 0 bases at V and 7 bases at J, with 12 bases between the two ends. CDR3 nucleotides: TGTGCCAGCTCACCACCAGGGGAAAGGGGTGGCTACACCTTC. This codes for CASSPPGERGGYTF.

The chain carries TRBV30 and TRBJ2-2, with TRBD2 identical over 14 bases. J lost 3 bases, V lost 3 bases, and 12 bases had no gene match. The CDR3 extends over 19 amino acids. Germline V CDR1 and CDR2: GTSNPN, SVGIG (reference sequence). CDR3 sequence reads: CAWRVSGTSGRGDTGELFF. The CDR3 DNA reads as TGTGCCTGGAGGGTATCCGGGACTAGCGGGAGAGGGGACACCGGGGAGCTGTTTTTT.

This clone is medium-sized by share. The V and J genes are TRBV6-5 and TRBJ2-7, with TRBD2 matching 7 bases. The CDR3 length is 16 residues. The germline V gene encodes CDR1 MNHEY and CDR2 SVGAGI. V was pared by 3 bases and J by 5 bases, with 13 bases of the junction left unmatched. The CDR3 is CASSYMTSTTPDEQYF. In nucleotides, the CDR3 is TGTGCCAGCAGTTATATGACTAGCACGACCCCCGACGAGCAGTACTTC.

The V and J genes are TRBV5-1 and TRBJ2-7; the D gene is possibly TRBD1 (7 bases). The CDR3 has 16 residues. Trimming cost V 4 bases and J 0 bases, with 17 bases left between them. CDR1 and CDR2 from the germline V gene are SGHRS and YFSETQ. The CDR3 nucleotides read TGCGCCAGCAGCCCCCCCCTCCAGGGGGGCTCCTACGAGCAGTACTTC. This translates into CASSPPLQGGSYEQYF.

This clone has only a few counts. The rearrangement links TRBV19 to TRBJ2-1, with 14 nucleotides matching TRBD2. The CDR3 sequence is 20 residues long. V shed 5 bases, J shed 2 bases, and the junction held 14 bases outside the gene matches. Germline CDR1 LNHDA, CDR2 SQIVND (reference sequence). The CDR3 DNA sequence: TGTGCCAGTAGTCCCGACGGGACTAGCGGGAGTAGAGGGGCCTACAATGAGCAGTTCTTC. Translated, it gives CASSPDGTSGSRGAYNEQFF.